The sequence of this TCR beta chain was determined in a study of T cell changes during pregnancy in multiple sclerosis. Clones were read by immunoSEQ multiplex PCR, and TCRdb kept only the in-frame ones, dropping some. Of more than 35,000 clones in the sample, 90% are singletons; the top ten hold about 0.51%. This CDR3 is built from 12 residues. Germline V CDR1 and CDR2: MNHEY, SVGAGI. The sequenced sample was CD4+ T cells from peripheral blood mononuclear cells, obtained in the second trimester of pregnancy. The V call is TRBV6-5, the J call TRBJ2-3; 7 nucleotides agree with TRBD2. This TCR derives from a female donor with multiple sclerosis, enrolled in a pregnancy study. CDR3 sequence (DNA): TGTGCGATCGGGAGGCTAGGAGATACGCAGTATTTT. Amino acid sequence: CAIGRLGDTQYF.